The T cell receptor (beta chain) under discussion was sequenced for a study of B cell selection in AIRE deficiency. Findings and caveats of the study: Of 3,500 to 4,000 shared Treg TCRbeta sequences, roughly 31% were healthy-donor-only and around 8.7% patient-only.

The table lists this clone with a few counts. Antigen unknown. The sorted conventional CD4 T cells were gated as CD4+CD127+. Per the germline V gene, CDR1 is SGHAT and CDR2 is FQNNGV. Trimming cost V 4 bases and J 4 bases, with 19 bases left between them. The CDR3 contains 17 residues. Clones were read by immunoSEQ multiplex PCR, and TCRdb kept only the in-frame ones, dropping some. Of some 22,000 clones in the sample, roughly 96% are singletons; the top ten hold 0.17%. The TCR sequence derives from a human donor in good health. The V and J genes are TRBV11-2 and TRBJ1-4; possibly TRBD1 for D (5 bases). Source material: CD4+CD127+ conventional T cells sorted from PBMCs. This CDR3 is CASSSKIRQLGNEKLFF. In nucleotides, the CDR3 is TGTGCCAGCAGCTCAAAGATTCGACAGTTGGGTAATGAAAAACTGTTTTTT. The full variable domain, rest sourced from reference TRBV11-2 and TRBJ1-4, is EAGVAQSPRYKIIEKRQSVAFWCNPISGHATLYWYQQILGQGPKLLIQFQNNGVVDDSQLPKDRFSAERLKGVDSTLKIQPAKLEDSAVYLCASSSKIRQLGNEKLFFGSGTQLSVL.